This note documents a single TCR beta chain sequence. This entry belongs to a study of cytomegalovirus exposure and HLA in healthy donors. Germline CDR1 is MNHEY and CDR2 is SMNVEV (reference sequence). This CDR3 is 15 amino acids long. Trimming removed 4 bases from V and 4 bases from J, with 17 bases in between. 60 Vbeta and 13 Jbeta primers were used in PCR. The assay was immunoSEQ multiplex PCR, and TCRdb's table has in-frame clones only and misses some. The data hold 55,000 to 80,000 clones, with roughly four fifths observed a single time. This chain links TRBV27 with TRBJ2-7, with a weak D call TRBD1 (6 bases). The TCR comes from a man aged 18-30 years in good health and CMV-seronegative. Sequencing was done on a sample of PBMCs. CDR3 loop: CASSSRPQGSYEQYF. The CDR3 DNA is TGTGCCAGCAGTTCGCGGCCACAGGGTTCGTACGAGCAGTACTTC.